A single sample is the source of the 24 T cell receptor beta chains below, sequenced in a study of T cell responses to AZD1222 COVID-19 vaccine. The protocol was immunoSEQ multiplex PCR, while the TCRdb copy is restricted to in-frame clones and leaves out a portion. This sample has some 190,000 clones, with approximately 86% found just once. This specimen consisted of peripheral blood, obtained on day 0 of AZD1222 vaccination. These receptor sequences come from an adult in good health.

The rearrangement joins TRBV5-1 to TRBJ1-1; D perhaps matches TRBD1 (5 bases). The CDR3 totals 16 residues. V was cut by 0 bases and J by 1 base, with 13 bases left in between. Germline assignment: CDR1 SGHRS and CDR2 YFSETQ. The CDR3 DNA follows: TGCGCCAGCAGCTTGGGGGGCATGGCAACGAACACTGAAGCTTTCTTT. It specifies CASSLGGMATNTEAFF.

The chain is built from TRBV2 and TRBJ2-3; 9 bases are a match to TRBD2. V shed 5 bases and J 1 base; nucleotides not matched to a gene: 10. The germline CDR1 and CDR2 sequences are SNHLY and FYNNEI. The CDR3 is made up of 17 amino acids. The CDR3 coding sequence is TGTGCCAGCAGTCAAGGAAGTCCTAGCGGGGGCACAGATACGCAGTATTTT. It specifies CASSQGSPSGGTDTQYF.

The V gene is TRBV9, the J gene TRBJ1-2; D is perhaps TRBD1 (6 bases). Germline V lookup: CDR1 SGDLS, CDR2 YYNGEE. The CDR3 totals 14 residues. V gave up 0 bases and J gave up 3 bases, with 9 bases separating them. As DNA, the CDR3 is TGTGCCAGCAGCGTAGGGGACATCGACTATGGCTACACCTTC. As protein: CASSVGDIDYGYTF.

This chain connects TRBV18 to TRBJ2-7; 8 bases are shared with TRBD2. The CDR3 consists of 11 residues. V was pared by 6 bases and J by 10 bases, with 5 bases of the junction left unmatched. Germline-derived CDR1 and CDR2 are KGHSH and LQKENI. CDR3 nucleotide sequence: TGTGCCAGCTCGCCCAGCGGGGGTCAGTACTTC. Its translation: CASSPSGGQYF.

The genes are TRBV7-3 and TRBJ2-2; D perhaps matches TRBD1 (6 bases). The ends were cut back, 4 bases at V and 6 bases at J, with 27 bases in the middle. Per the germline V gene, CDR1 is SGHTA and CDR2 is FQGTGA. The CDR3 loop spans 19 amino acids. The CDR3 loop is CASSSRGQELRGSSGELFF. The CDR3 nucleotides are TGTGCCAGCAGCTCCAGGGGTCAGGAGTTAAGGGGTAGTTCCGGGGAGCTGTTTTTT.

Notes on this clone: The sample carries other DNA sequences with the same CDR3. CDR3 loop: CASSDSTGGSPLHF. The CDR3 DNA follows: TGTGCCAGCAGTGACTCGACAGGGGGCTCACCCCTCCACTTT. J is TRBJ1-6 and V is TRBV6-4; 10 positions agree with TRBD1. The trim removed 0 bases at V and 10 bases at J, leaving 0 bases unmatched. The CDR3 has 14 residues. The germline CDR1 and CDR2 sequences are MRHNA and SNTAGT.

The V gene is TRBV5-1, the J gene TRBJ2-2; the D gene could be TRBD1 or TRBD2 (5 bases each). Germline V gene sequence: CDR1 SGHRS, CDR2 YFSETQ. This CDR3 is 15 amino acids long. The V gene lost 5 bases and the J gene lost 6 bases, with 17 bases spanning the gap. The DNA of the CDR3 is TGCGCCAGCAGTGGGGGAAGTTTCTTCGCCGGGGAGCTGTTTTTT. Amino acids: CASSGGSFFAGELFF. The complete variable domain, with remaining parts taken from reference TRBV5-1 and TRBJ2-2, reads KAGVTQTPRYLIKTRGQQVTLSCSPISGHRSVSWYQQTPGQGLQFLFEYFSETQRNKGNFPGRFSGRQFSNSRSEMNVSTLELGDSALYLCASSGGSFFAGELFFGEGSRLTVL.

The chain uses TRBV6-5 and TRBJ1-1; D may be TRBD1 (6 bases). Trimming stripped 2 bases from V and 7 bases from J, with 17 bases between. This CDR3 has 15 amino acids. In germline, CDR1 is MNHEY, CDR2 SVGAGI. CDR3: CASSYATRAGDEAFF. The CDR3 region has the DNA TGTGCCAGCAGTTACGCCACCCGAGCAGGGGATGAAGCTTTCTTT.

The CDR3 here is CASSPRTSGGRNTGELFF. The CDR3 nucleotides read TGTGCCAGCAGCCCCCGGACTAGCGGGGGCAGGAACACCGGGGAGCTGTTTTTT. The chain is built from TRBV7-9 and TRBJ2-2, with 13 bases aligning to TRBD2. V was pared by 5 bases and J by 1 base, with 7 bases of the junction left unmatched. The V gene's germline CDR1 is SEHNR and CDR2 FQNEAQ (reference sequence). The CDR3 spans 18 residues. Combining the CDR3 with reference TRBV7-9 and TRBJ2-2 gives the whole variable domain DTGVSQNPRHKITKRGQNVTFRCDPISEHNRLYWYRQTLGQGPEFLTYFQNEAQLEKSRLLSDRFSAERPKGSFSTLEIQRTEQGDSAMYLCASSPRTSGGRNTGELFFGEGSRLTVL.

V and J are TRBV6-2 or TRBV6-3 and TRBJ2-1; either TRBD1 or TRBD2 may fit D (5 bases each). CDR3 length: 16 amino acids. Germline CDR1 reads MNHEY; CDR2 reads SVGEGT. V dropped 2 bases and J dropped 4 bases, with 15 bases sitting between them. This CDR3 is CASSYGTLTGYNEQFF. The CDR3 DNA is TGTGCCAGCAGTTACGGGACCTTAACGGGTTACAATGAGCAGTTCTTC.

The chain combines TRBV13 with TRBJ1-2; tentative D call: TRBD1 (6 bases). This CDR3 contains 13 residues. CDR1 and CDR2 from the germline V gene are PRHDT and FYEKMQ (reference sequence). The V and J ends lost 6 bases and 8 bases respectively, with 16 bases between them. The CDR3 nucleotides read TGTGCCAGCAGTTACCTTACAGGGTTCGGCTACACCTTC. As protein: CASSYLTGFGYTF.

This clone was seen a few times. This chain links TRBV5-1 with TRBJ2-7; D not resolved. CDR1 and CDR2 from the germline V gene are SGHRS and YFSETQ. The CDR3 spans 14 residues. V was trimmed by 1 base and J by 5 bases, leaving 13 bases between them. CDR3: CASSLLPVGNEQYF. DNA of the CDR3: TGCGCCAGCAGCTTGCTTCCAGTGGGTAACGAGCAGTACTTC.

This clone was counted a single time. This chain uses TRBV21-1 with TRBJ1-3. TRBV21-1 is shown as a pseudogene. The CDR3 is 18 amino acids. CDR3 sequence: CASSIGDGPEGSGNTIYF. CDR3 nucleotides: TGTGCCAGCAGCATAGGGGACGGCCCCGAGGGGTCTGGAAACACCATATATTTT.

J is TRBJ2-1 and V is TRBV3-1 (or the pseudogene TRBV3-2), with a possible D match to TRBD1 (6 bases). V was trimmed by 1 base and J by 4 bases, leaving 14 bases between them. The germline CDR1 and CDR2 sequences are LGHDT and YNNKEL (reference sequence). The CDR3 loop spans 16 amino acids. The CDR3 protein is CASSQVTGTTYNEQFF. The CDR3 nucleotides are TGTGCCAGCAGCCAAGTCACGGGGACAACGTACAATGAGCAGTTCTTC.

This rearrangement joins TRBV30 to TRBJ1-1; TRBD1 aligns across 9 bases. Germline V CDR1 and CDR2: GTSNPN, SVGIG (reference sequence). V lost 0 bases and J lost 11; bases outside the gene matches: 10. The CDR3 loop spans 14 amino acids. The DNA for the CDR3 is TGTGCCTGGAGTGTACTGGGACAGGGAGTGAGTGCTTTCTTT. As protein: CAWSVLGQGVSAFF.

The CDR3 DNA follows: TGCGCCAGCAGCTTGGAGGGGGGACAGCAGTTCTTC. Its protein is CASSLEGGQQFF. The chain has TRBV5-1 and TRBJ2-1, with D perhaps being TRBD1 or TRBD2 (6 bases each). Germline assignment: CDR1 SGHRS and CDR2 YFSETQ. The CDR3 runs to 12 residues. V gave up 0 bases and J gave up 11 bases, with 9 bases separating them.

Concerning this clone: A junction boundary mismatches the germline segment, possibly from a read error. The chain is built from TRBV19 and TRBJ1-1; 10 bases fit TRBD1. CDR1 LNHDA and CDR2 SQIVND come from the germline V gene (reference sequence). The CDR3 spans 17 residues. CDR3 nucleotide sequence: TGTGCCAGTACTATATACGGGACAGGGGTTAAGAACACTGAAGCTTTCTTT. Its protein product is CASTIYGTGVKNTEAFF.

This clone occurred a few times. In DNA, the CDR3 is TGTGCCAGCAGTTACAGGGGTGGAGATACGCAGTATTTT. Protein product: CASSYRGGDTQYF. J is TRBJ2-3 and V is TRBV6-2 or TRBV6-3, with D possibly being TRBD1 (5 bases). Germline V gene sequence: CDR1 MNHEY, CDR2 SVGEGT. This CDR3 is built from 13 residues. Trimming stripped 2 bases from V and 5 bases from J, with 8 bases between.

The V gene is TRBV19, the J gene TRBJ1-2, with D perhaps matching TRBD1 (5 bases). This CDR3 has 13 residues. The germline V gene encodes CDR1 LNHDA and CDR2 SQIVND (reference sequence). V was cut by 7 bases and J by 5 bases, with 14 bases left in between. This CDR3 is CASTQGKRYGYTF. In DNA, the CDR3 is TGTGCCAGTACGCAGGGTAAGCGGTATGGCTACACCTTC.

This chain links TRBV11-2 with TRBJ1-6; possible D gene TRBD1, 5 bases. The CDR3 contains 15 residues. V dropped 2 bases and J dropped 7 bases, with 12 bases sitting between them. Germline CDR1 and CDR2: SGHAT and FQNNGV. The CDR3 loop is CASSLSGTHNSPLHF. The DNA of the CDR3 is TGTGCCAGCAGCTTATCCGGGACTCACAATTCACCCCTCCACTTT.

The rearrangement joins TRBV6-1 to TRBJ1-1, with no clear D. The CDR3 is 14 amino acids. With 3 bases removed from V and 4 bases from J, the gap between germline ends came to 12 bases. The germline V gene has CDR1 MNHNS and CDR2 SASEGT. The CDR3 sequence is CASSEGIWFTEAFF. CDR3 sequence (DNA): TGTGCCAGCAGTGAGGGGATTTGGTTCACTGAAGCTTTCTTT.

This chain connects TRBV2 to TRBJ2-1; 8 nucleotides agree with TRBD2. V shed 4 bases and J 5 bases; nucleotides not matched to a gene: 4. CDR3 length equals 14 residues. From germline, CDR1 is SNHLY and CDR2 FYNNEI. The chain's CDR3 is CASSGSGNNNEQFF. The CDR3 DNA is TGTGCCAGCAGTGGTAGCGGGAACAACAATGAGCAGTTCTTC.

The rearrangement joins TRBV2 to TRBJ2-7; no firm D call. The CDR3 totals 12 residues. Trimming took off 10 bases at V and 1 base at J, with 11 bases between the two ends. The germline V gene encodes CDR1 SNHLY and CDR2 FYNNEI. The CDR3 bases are TGTGCCATATCGGACGGTTCCTACGAGCAGTACTTC. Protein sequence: CAISDGSYEQYF.

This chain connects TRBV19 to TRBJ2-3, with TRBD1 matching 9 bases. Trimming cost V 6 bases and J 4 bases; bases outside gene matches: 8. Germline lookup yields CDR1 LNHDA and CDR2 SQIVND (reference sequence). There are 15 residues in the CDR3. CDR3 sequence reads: CASRGTGLRPDTQYF. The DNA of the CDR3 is TGTGCCAGTAGAGGGACAGGGCTAAGGCCAGATACGCAGTATTTT.